Sequencing of this T cell receptor beta chain was carried out in a study of vaccination effects on CD4 cells after COVID-19. A remark on this clone: Its antigen is undetermined.

Pools of viral peptides were used by the ViraFEST assay to expand antigen-specific CD4+ T cells ahead of sequencing. Culture lasted about nine days before CD4+ T cell isolation. Participants were vaccinated with two doses of either the BNT162b2 or mRNA-1273 vaccine. Around 2 million PBMC per well were cultured with around 10 IU/ml IL-2 and approximately 9.1 ug/ml peptides. Cells had half their medium changed to IL-2 medium on days 3 and 7. V shed 6 bases and J shed 2 bases, with 14 bases lying between them. The CDR3 runs to 15 residues. Germline CDR1 and CDR2: SNHLY and FYNNEI. The repertoire was sequenced with immunoSEQ multiplex PCR; TCRdb's copy has only in-frame clones and lacks some. This table holds roughly 70,000 clones, about 80% found once.

This TCR was sampled from a human donor who received a COVID-19 vaccine. This chain uses TRBV2 with TRBJ1-5; unclear D gene. Sequencing was performed on CD4+ T cells from PBMCs cultured with HCoV-OC43 spike peptides, taken after COVID-19 vaccination. Specified subset: HCoV-OC43 spike overlapping peptide pool stimulation. In nucleotides, the CDR3 is TGTGCCAGCAGACTCGACATGAACCGCAATCAGCCCCAGCATTTT. It encodes CASRLDMNRNQPQHF.